The present TCR beta chain was sequenced within a study of CD8 T cells in ankylosing spondylitis. Whole-study findings and limits: With a CD8+ phenotype, disease-linked clones were relatively rare in peripheral blood. Seven or eight highly homologous variants formed a TCR beta motif that appeared characteristic of ankylosing spondylitis blood. There were earlier reports of some motif variants in reactive arthritis synovial fluid and blood.

Construction of TCR beta libraries was performed using quantitative 5'-RACE with molecular barcodes. TCRdb passed the 5' RACE reads through MiXCR, listing each CDR3 protein once. The data contain approximately 100,000 distinct CDR3 sequences, about 8.3% of them singletons. This clonotype has at least ten counts. What it recognizes is unknown. CDR3 length: 17 residues. Trimming took 1 base from V and 5 from J, leaving 17 bases between them. Looked up from germline, CDR1 is LGHNA and CDR2 is YSLEER. The receptor's source is a male donor with ankylosing spondylitis or in good health (not recorded which). This chain links TRBV4-3 with TRBJ1-4, with D perhaps matching TRBD1 (6 bases). Sequencing was carried out using blood, either unsorted or a sorted T cell fraction (not recorded which). CDR3 DNA: TGCGCCAGCAGCCAAGGACTACAGGGAACCCAAAATGAAAAACTGTTTTTT. This encodes CASSQGLQGTQNEKLFF.